This T cell receptor beta chain comes out of a study of T cells in localized non-small cell lung cancer. Comment on this clone: Its antigen is currently unknown.

The table came from immunoSEQ multiplex PCR; TCRdb's copy has only in-frame clones and leaves some out. The repertoire holds almost 40,000 clones, roughly 83% seen once, with about 37% in the top ten. Whole-study results and caveats: A higher density of T cells in blood coincided with extended overall survival. Sequencing involved a lone tumor region, leaving heterogeneity possible. Measurement of T cell clonality placed uninvolved adjacent lung highest, above the level in tumor.

The clonotype originates from a woman aged 40-70 years with stage II squamous cell lung carcinoma. The material was PBMCs, obtained before any cancer treatment.

The CDR3 coding sequence is TGTGCCAGCAGTTTATGGCAGGGGCCCAGCACAGATACGCAGTATTTT. It translates to CASSLWQGPSTDTQYF. The chain is built from TRBV28 and TRBJ2-3; weak D call: TRBD1 (6 bases). Deletions cut 0 bases from V and 0 bases from J, with 10 bases between. The CDR3 sequence is 16 residues long. The germline CDR1 and CDR2 sequences are MDHEN and SYDVKM.